A single sample is the source of the 14 T cell receptor beta chains below, sequenced in a study of control samples from healthy donors and cancer patients. Here immunoSEQ multiplex PCR was the method, and the copy in TCRdb shows in-frame clones only, minus some. This table holds tens of thousands of clones, 87% found once. Input material: PBMCs. The receptors stem from a woman in her fifties or sixties with head and neck cancer.

As to this clone: One end of the junction varies from germline; a read error may be responsible. Other DNA sequences in the sample encode the same CDR3. The V and J genes are TRBV6-5 and TRBJ1-2; D is undetermined. Germline CDR1 and CDR2: MNHEY and SVGAGI. The length of the CDR3 is 12 residues. Written as DNA, the CDR3 is TGCGCCAGCGGGGAGGGTTACTATGGCTACACCTTC. Its translation is CASGEGYYGYTF.

The J gene is TRBJ1-6, the V gene TRBV5-6; possible D gene TRBD1, 5 bases. Per the germline V gene, CDR1 is SGHDT and CDR2 is YYEEEE. With 2 bases removed from V and 0 bases from J, the gap between germline ends came to 12 bases. The CDR3 totals 17 residues. The CDR3 spells CASSFGRDSSYNSPLHF. CDR3 DNA: TGTGCCAGCAGCTTTGGCAGAGACAGCTCCTATAATTCACCCCTCCACTTT.

J is TRBJ2-1 and V is TRBV29-1; D might be TRBD2 (6 bases). V was cut by 4 bases and J by 1 base, with 20 bases left in between. CDR3 length: 17 residues. From germline, CDR1 is SQVTM and CDR2 ANQGSEA. The chain's CDR3 is CSVVEGWGLGSYNEQFF. CDR3 nucleotides: TGCAGCGTTGTGGAGGGGTGGGGCTTGGGGTCCTACAATGAGCAGTTCTTC.

As to this clone: This specimen includes other DNA sequences encoding the same CDR3. The chain recombines TRBV28 with TRBJ1-1, with 7 bases aligning to TRBD1. Germline trimming cut 5 bases from V and 0 bases from J; bases unmatched to any gene: 3. The CDR3 sequence is 14 residues long. Germline values: CDR1 MDHEN, CDR2 SYDVKM. CDR3 nucleotides: TGTGCCAGCAGTAGACAGGGCCTGAACACTGAAGCTTTCTTT. It encodes CASSRQGLNTEAFF.

The rearrangement links TRBV19 to TRBJ2-1, with D perhaps TRBD1 (6 bases). There are 12 residues in the CDR3. CDR1 LNHDA and CDR2 SQIVND come from the germline V gene (reference sequence). V lost 7 bases, J lost 4 bases, and 8 bases lay in between. CDR3 amino acids: CASKGEYNEQFF. The DNA of the CDR3 is TGTGCCAGTAAGGGGGAATACAATGAGCAGTTCTTC.

The gene calls are TRBV5-1 and TRBJ2-1; D call uncertain. Per germline, CDR1 SGHRS and CDR2 YFSETQ. CDR3 length equals 15 residues. V lost 0 bases, J lost 8 bases, and 15 bases lay in between. CDR3 nucleotide sequence: TGCGCCAGCAGCTTGGCCGGAACCTCGGGTGATGAGCAGTTCTTC. Encoded protein: CASSLAGTSGDEQFF.

The genes are TRBV28 and TRBJ2-5; the D gene is possibly TRBD2 (6 bases). Trimming shortened V by 4 bases and J by 5 bases, and 20 bases separated the two germline ends. The CDR3 runs 16 residues. Germline V gene lookup returns CDR1 MDHEN and CDR2 SYDVKM. This CDR3 reads CASSSKRGGGYETQYF. In DNA form, the CDR3 reads TGTGCCAGCAGTTCCAAGAGGGGAGGAGGGTACGAGACCCAGTACTTC.

CDR3 region: CASSTEGQAQYF. CDR3 DNA sequence: TGTGCCAGCAGCACTGAGGGGCAGGCCCAGTACTTC. The chain uses TRBV12-3 or TRBV12-4 and TRBJ2-5, with D perhaps TRBD1 or TRBD2 (5 bases each). This CDR3 region has 12 residues. The V gene lost 6 bases and the J gene lost 9 bases, with 14 bases spanning the gap.

The gene calls are TRBV30 and TRBJ2-7; a possible D gene is TRBD2 (5 bases). The CDR3 is made up of 12 amino acids. Per germline, CDR1 GTSNPN and CDR2 SVGIG (reference sequence). Trimming removed 8 bases at V and 2 bases at J, with 13 bases between. CDR3 DNA: TGTGCCGCCACTGGGCGGGCCTACGAGCAGTACTTC. Protein product: CAATGRAYEQYF.

The rearrangement uses TRBV2 and TRBJ2-3, with TRBD1 matching 7 bases. The CDR3 sequence is 14 residues long. Unmatched junction bases numbered 5, after V lost 5 bases and J lost 3 bases. Germline V lookup: CDR1 SNHLY, CDR2 FYNNEI. CDR3 sequence reads: CASSRQGRTDTQYF. CDR3 nucleotide sequence: TGTGCCAGCAGTCGACAGGGTCGGACAGATACGCAGTATTTT.

This clone was seen just once. The CDR3 spells CASSLVGGHEQYF. The CDR3 coding sequence is TGTGCCAGCAGCTTAGTAGGGGGTCACGAGCAGTACTTC. The V call is TRBV13, the J call TRBJ2-7; TRBD1 might be the D (6 bases). The germline V gene encodes CDR1 PRHDT and CDR2 FYEKMQ (reference sequence). Trimming cost V 1 base and J 5 bases, with 9 bases left between them. There are 13 residues in the CDR3. Supplemented by reference TRBV13 and TRBJ2-7, the full variable domain reads AAGVIQSPRHLIKEKRETATLKCYPIPRHDTVYWYQQGPGQDPQFLISFYEKMQSDKGSIPDRFSAQQFSDYHSELNMSSLELGDSALYFCASSLVGGHEQYFGPGTRLTVT.

This chain uses TRBV19 with TRBJ1-1, with a tentative D call TRBD1 (5 bases). There are 14 residues in the CDR3. Trimming cost V 2 bases and J 7 bases, with 14 bases left between them. CDR1 and CDR2 (germline): LNHDA, SQIVND (reference sequence). CDR3 nucleotide sequence: TGTGCCAGTAGTATATCAGCAGGGCGGGTTGAAGCTTTCTTT. Protein product: CASSISAGRVEAFF.

The CDR3 sequence: CASPDRLTTEAFF. CDR3 sequence (DNA): TGTGCCAGCCCAGACCGCCTCACAACTGAAGCTTTCTTT. The chain links TRBV28 to TRBJ1-1; no clear D. V lost 8 bases to trimming and J lost 5 bases, with 15 bases between them. In germline, CDR1 is MDHEN, CDR2 SYDVKM. CDR3 length: 13 amino acids.

This clone was seen just once. The V call is TRBV9, the J call TRBJ1-1; no clear D. V lost 5 bases to trimming and J lost 0 bases, with 14 bases between them. The CDR3 length is 15 residues. CDR1 is SGDLS and CDR2 is YYNGEE in the germline V gene. The CDR3 is CASSMNGFMNTEAFF. The CDR3 nucleotides are TGTGCCAGCAGTATGAATGGGTTCATGAACACTGAAGCTTTCTTT. Variable domain in full (rest from reference TRBV9 and TRBJ1-1): DSGVTQTPKHLITATGQRVTLRCSPRSGDLSVYWYQQSLDQGLQFLIQYYNGEERAKGNILERFSAQQFPDLHSELNLSSLELGDSALYFCASSMNGFMNTEAFFGQGTRLTVV.